The 26 T cell receptor beta chains below come from one sample, sequenced in a study of blood T cells in healthy people across ages. Sample-barcoded 5' priming and a J-beta primer mix drove a second PCR of roughly 6 to 12 cycles. Via MiXCR, TCRdb re-called the 5' RACE reads, giving one row per CDR3 protein. This table holds 730,000 or so distinct CDR3 sequences, roughly 43% found once. The specimen was blood. These receptor sequences come from a man aged 80 or over in good health.

This clonotype came up a few times. The chain uses TRBV24-1 and TRBJ2-7; 8 bases map to TRBD1. The CDR3 loop spans 15 amino acids. The trim removed 1 base at V and 0 bases at J, leaving 1 base unmatched. Germline CDR1 is KGHDR and CDR2 is SFDVKD. The CDR3 sequence is CATSDFGQGSYEQYF. CDR3 coding DNA: TGTGCCACCAGTGATTTTGGACAGGGCTCCTACGAGCAGTACTTC.

This clonotype came up a few times. The genes are TRBV5-1 and TRBJ1-1; D not resolved. The CDR3 runs to 14 residues. Per germline, CDR1 SGHRS and CDR2 YFSETQ. Trimming took 0 bases from V and 4 from J, leaving 10 bases between them. CDR3 residues: CASSLVAGGTEAFF. The CDR3 region has the DNA TGCGCCAGCAGCTTGGTGGCCGGCGGCACTGAAGCTTTCTTT.

The chain uses TRBV20-1 and TRBJ2-4; D is unresolved. The J call may be mistaken, given a closer DNA end match to TRBJ2-5. This CDR3 is built from 12 residues. CDR1 is DFQATT, CDR2 SNEGSKA, per germline (reference sequence). CDR3 sequence (DNA): TGCAGTGCTCCCAGCCTGACCCAGACCCAGTACTTC. Protein: CSAPSLTQTQYF.

This clonotype was counted only a few times. This chain uses TRBV5-1 with TRBJ1-6; D gene ambiguous. Looked up from germline, CDR1 is SGHRS and CDR2 is YFSETQ. The CDR3 is made up of 15 amino acids. Trimming cost V 0 bases and J 7 bases, with 11 bases left between them. The CDR3, as DNA: TGCGCCAGCAGCTTGGACCGGGCCACGAATTCACCCCTCCACTTT. It specifies CASSLDRATNSPLHF.

This rearrangement joins TRBV5-1 to TRBJ2-7; D could derive from TRBD1 or TRBD2 (6 bases each). CDR1 is SGHRS and CDR2 is YFSETQ in the germline V gene. There are 14 residues in the CDR3. The germline V and J ends were trimmed by 4 bases and 7 bases, with 18 bases remaining between them. The CDR3 reads CASSPRDGGNEQYF. CDR3 nucleotide sequence: TGCGCCAGCAGCCCCCGGGACGGGGGCAATGAGCAGTACTTC.

This clonotype was detected a few times. The CDR3 loop reads CASSQAQINRVESYEQYF. The DNA for the CDR3 is TGCGCCAGCAGCCAAGCCCAGATCAACAGGGTCGAATCCTACGAGCAGTACTTC. The V call is TRBV4-3, the J call TRBJ2-7; D possibly corresponds to TRBD1 (6 bases). This CDR3 has 18 amino acids. The V end was cut by 1 base, the J end by 1 base, with 20 bases between. CDR1 and CDR2 from the germline V gene are LGHNA and YSLEER.

The gene calls are TRBV28 and TRBJ2-2, with a tentative D call TRBD2 (6 bases). The germline V and J ends were trimmed by 7 bases and 2 bases, with 14 bases remaining between them. CDR1 is MDHEN and CDR2 is SYDVKM in the germline V gene. The CDR3 loop spans 15 amino acids. CDR3 region: CASNLSGYNTGELFF. The CDR3 DNA sequence: TGTGCCAGCAATCTTAGCGGTTATAACACCGGGGAGCTGTTTTTT. The full variable domain, with the rest looked up from reference TRBV28 and TRBJ2-2, is DVKVTQSSRYLVKRTGEKVFLECVQDMDHENMFWYRQDPGLGLRLIYFSYDVKMKEKGDIPEGYSVSREKKERFSLILESASTNQTSMYLCASNLSGYNTGELFFGEGSRLTVL.

The genes are TRBV10-3 and TRBJ1-6; D remains ambiguous. The germline V gene encodes CDR1 ENHRY and CDR2 SYGVKD. The CDR3 is 14 amino acids. Between the trimmed V and J ends, which lost 1 base and 5 bases, there was a span of 6 bases. The CDR3 DNA reads as TGTGCCATCAGTGAGTTCCCTGATAATTCACCCCTCCACTTT. It yields the protein CAISEFPDNSPLHF.

The chain has TRBV2 and TRBJ2-1, with D tentatively TRBD2 (5 bases). From germline, CDR1 is SNHLY and CDR2 FYNNEI. V was cut by 6 bases and J by 6 bases, with 24 bases left in between. The CDR3 is 17 residues long. CDR3 sequence (DNA): TGTGCCAGCAGGGACCCTTGGGCGAGCGGCGGTGTCAATGAGCAGTTCTTC. It translates to CASRDPWASGGVNEQFF.

This clonotype was observed a handful of times. The chain combines TRBV20-1 with TRBJ2-1; 10 bases fit TRBD2. With V trimmed by 4 bases and J by 1 base, 7 bases remained unmatched. This CDR3 region has 16 residues. Germline assignment: CDR1 DFQATT and CDR2 SNEGSKA (reference sequence). Written as DNA, the CDR3 is TGCAGTGCTATTATCCAGCGGGGGGGTTCCTACAATGAGCAGTTCTTC. This encodes CSAIIQRGGSYNEQFF.

The chain links TRBV20-1 to TRBJ1-2; D not certain. Germline V gene lookup returns CDR1 DFQATT and CDR2 SNEGSKA (reference sequence). The V end was cut by 3 bases, the J end by 2 bases, with 10 bases between. The CDR3 has 13 amino acids. This CDR3 reads CSASGRVNYGYTF. The CDR3 DNA is TGCAGTGCTAGTGGGCGGGTGAACTATGGCTACACCTTC.

Note on this clonotype: A read error may account for a junction end that differs from germline. The J gene is TRBJ2-1, the V gene TRBV10-2, with 15 positions matching TRBD2. The CDR3 has 15 residues. Germline CDR1 WSHSY, CDR2 SAAADI. CDR3 in DNA: TGCGGCAGCAGGGATGGGACTAGCGGGAGGCATGAGCAGTTCTTC. Translation gives CGSRDGTSGRHEQFF.

This clonotype was seen a few times. The CDR3 nucleotides are TGTGCCAGCAGTTTAAGGGCCAGGGGGATGACCTACGAGCAGTACTTC. Its protein product is CASSLRARGMTYEQYF. This chain joins TRBV27 and TRBJ2-7, with 7 bases lining up with TRBD1. After removal of 2 bases from V and 2 bases from J, the junction contained 9 bases not matched to a gene. The CDR3 consists of 16 residues. The germline CDR1 and CDR2 sequences are MNHEY and SMNVEV (reference sequence).

V usage is TRBV5-5 and J usage is TRBJ1-4, with D possibly TRBD1 on 5 matching bases. Germline CDR1 and CDR2: SGHKS and YYEKEE (reference sequence). The germline V and J ends were trimmed by 4 bases and 1 base, with 11 bases remaining between them. The CDR3 runs 15 residues. This CDR3 reads CASSHRIRTNEKLFF. CDR3 DNA: TGTGCCAGCAGCCACAGGATCCGAACTAATGAAAAACTGTTTTTT.

This sequence joins TRBV25-1 and TRBJ1-2, with 7 bases fitting TRBD1. The V and J ends lost 5 bases and 4 bases, in that order; junction bases with no gene match: 4. This CDR3 region has 13 residues. CDR1 and CDR2 from the germline V gene are MGHDK and SYGVNS. The CDR3 protein is CASSRQGSYGYTF. The CDR3 coding sequence is TGTGCCAGCAGTAGACAGGGATCCTATGGCTACACCTTC.

This clonotype has at least ten counts. The gene calls are TRBV11-2 and TRBJ2-7, with D uncertain. V lost 0 bases and J 6 bases, leaving 12 bases between the germline ends. Germline lookup yields CDR1 SGHAT and CDR2 FQNNGV. This CDR3 spans 14 amino acids. The CDR3 nucleotides are TGTGCCAGCAGCTTAGATGTGGCGGTCGCCGAGCAGTACTTC. Translation gives CASSLDVAVAEQYF.

The CDR3 nucleotides read TGTGCCAGCACGTGGGGATACGAGCAGTACTTC. As protein: CASTWGYEQYF. The chain joins TRBV28 to TRBJ2-4; D remains unclear. The J call could be wrong; TRBJ2-7 is a better fit for the DNA end. CDR1 is MDHEN, CDR2 SYDVKM, per germline. This CDR3 is 11 amino acids long.

This clonotype was observed once. The rearrangement links TRBV6-2 or TRBV6-3 to TRBJ1-5, with 9 bases fitting TRBD1. This CDR3 is built from 18 residues. V shed 2 bases, J shed 0 bases, and the junction held 8 bases outside the gene matches. Germline V gives CDR1 MNHEY, CDR2 SVGEGT. The CDR3 DNA reads as TGTGCCAGCAGTTACAGTCCGGGACAGGGCCATAGCAATCAGCCCCAGCATTTT. This encodes CASSYSPGQGHSNQPQHF.

This clonotype was counted at least ten times. The V call is TRBV7-2, the J call TRBJ1-2, with 9 bases matching TRBD1. CDR1 and CDR2 from the germline V gene are SGHTA and FQGNSA. The CDR3 has 13 amino acids. Losses at the gene ends were 4 bases for V and 7 bases for J; bases not matched to a gene: 4. The CDR3 here is CASSSTGGSGYTF. The CDR3 nucleotides are TGTGCCAGCAGCTCAACAGGGGGCTCTGGCTACACCTTC.

This chain connects TRBV27 to TRBJ2-3, with 15 bases that match TRBD2. Germline CDR1 and CDR2: MNHEY and SMNVEV (reference sequence). V lost 4 bases, J lost 7 bases, and 6 bases stayed unmatched. The CDR3 has 16 amino acids. The DNA of the CDR3 is TGTGCCAGCAGTTCCGGACTAGCGGGAGGGGGTCATACGCAGTATTTT. It specifies CASSSGLAGGGHTQYF.

The table lists this clonotype with many counts. The rearrangement joins TRBV29-1 to TRBJ2-1; 7 bases fit TRBD1. The J segment lost 5 bases and the V segment lost 8 bases, leaving 15 bases of the junction unmatched. CDR1 and CDR2 from the germline V gene are SQVTM and ANQGSEA. The CDR3 extends over 15 amino acids. The CDR3 reads CSTSLQGVRNNEQFF. CDR3 sequence (DNA): TGCAGCACCTCACTCCAGGGGGTCCGGAACAATGAGCAGTTCTTC.

This clonotype was picked up many times. CDR3 protein: CASSLEAGVGNEQFF. The CDR3 coding sequence is TGCGCCAGCAGCTTGGAAGCGGGAGTGGGCAATGAGCAGTTCTTC. The chain links TRBV5-1 to TRBJ2-1, with TRBD2 identical over 8 bases. The J segment lost 6 bases and the V segment lost 0 bases, leaving 5 bases of the junction unmatched. Germline assignment: CDR1 SGHRS and CDR2 YFSETQ. The CDR3 is made up of 15 amino acids.

This sequence joins TRBV3-1 and TRBJ2-4; TRBD1 agrees at 7 bases. Trimming removed 1 base from V and 1 base from J; junction bases left unmatched: 10. This CDR3 contains 18 residues. Germline V gene data show CDR1 as LGHDT and CDR2 as YNNKEL (reference sequence). CDR3 sequence reads: CASSQAPLRGRAKNIQYF. In nucleotides, the CDR3 is TGTGCCAGCAGCCAAGCCCCTTTAAGGGGGCGGGCCAAAAACATTCAGTACTTC.

V usage is TRBV20-1 and J usage is TRBJ1-6, with TRBD1 identical over 9 bases. V lost 1 base to trimming and J lost 7 bases; unmatched junction nucleotides: 11. Germline CDR1 reads DFQATT; CDR2 reads SNEGSKA (reference sequence). The CDR3 covers 17 residues. CDR3 sequence: CSARGPRDRDLNSPLHF. The CDR3 nucleotides read TGCAGTGCTAGAGGGCCCCGGGACAGGGATCTGAATTCACCCCTCCACTTT.

Points on this clonotype: One end of the junction is discordant with germline, which a read error may explain. The V and J genes are TRBV7-8 and TRBJ2-5, with TRBD1 matching 7 bases. CDR1 and CDR2 (germline): SGHVS, FQNEAQ. The CDR3 length is 13 residues. CDR3 residues: CASSLDRGETPYF. DNA for the CDR3: TGTGCCAGCAGCTTAGACAGGGGCGAGACCCCGTACTTC.

The genes are TRBV2 and TRBJ1-4, with D possibly matching TRBD1 (6 bases). CDR1 and CDR2 from the germline V gene are SNHLY and FYNNEI. The CDR3 has 14 amino acids. Trimming removed 9 bases at V and 8 bases at J, with 19 bases between. This CDR3 is CASSAGEFSEKLFF. The DNA of the CDR3 is TGTGCCAGTTCAGCAGGGGAATTTTCGGAAAAACTGTTTTTT.